This TCR beta chain was sequenced in a study of CD8+ T cells in alopecia areata. RNA was isolated and reverse transcribed to cDNA, the sequencing template. The method was immunoSEQ multiplex PCR; TCRdb's version includes in-frame clones alone and lacks a portion of them. The sample has 190,000 or so clones, 58% seen once. Treatment meaning: oral pan-JAK inhibitor, 5-10 mg twice daily. V was cut by 5 bases and J by 2 bases, with 13 bases left in between. CDR3 length equals 15 residues. The germline V gene encodes CDR1 SGHVS and CDR2 FQNEAQ. This clonotype was obtained from a human donor with alopecia areata. The rearrangement links TRBV7-8 to TRBJ1-3, with D possibly matching TRBD1 (6 bases). Here the sequenced sample was CD8+ T cells sorted from blood, taken at week 24, from a patient treated with tofacitinib. The CDR3 bases are TGTGCCAGCAGCGTTCGAACAGGGCCTGGAAACACCATATATTTT. Translated, it gives CASSVRTGPGNTIYF.